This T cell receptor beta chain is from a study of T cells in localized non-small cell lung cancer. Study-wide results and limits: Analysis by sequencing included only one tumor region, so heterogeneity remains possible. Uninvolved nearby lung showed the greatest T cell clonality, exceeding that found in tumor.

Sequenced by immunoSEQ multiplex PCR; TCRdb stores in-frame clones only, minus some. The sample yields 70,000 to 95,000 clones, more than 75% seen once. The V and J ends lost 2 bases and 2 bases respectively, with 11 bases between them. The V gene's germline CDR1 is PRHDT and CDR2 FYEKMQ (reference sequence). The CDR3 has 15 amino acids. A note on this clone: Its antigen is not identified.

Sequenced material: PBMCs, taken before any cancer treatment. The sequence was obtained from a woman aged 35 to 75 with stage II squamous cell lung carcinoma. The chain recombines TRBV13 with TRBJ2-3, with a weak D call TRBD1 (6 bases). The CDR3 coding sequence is TGTGCCAGCAGCTTAAATGGACAGCTCACAGATACGCAGTATTTT. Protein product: CASSLNGQLTDTQYF. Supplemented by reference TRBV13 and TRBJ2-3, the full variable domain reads AAGVIQSPRHLIKEKRETATLKCYPIPRHDTVYWYQQGPGQDPQFLISFYEKMQSDKGSIPDRFSAQQFSDYHSELNMSSLELGDSALYFCASSLNGQLTDTQYFGPGTRLTVL.